Described below is a single T cell receptor beta chain sequence and its context. Total RNA (approximately 500 ng) served as template for TCR beta cDNA synthesis primed by a constant-region primer. Slightly modified ARM-PCR with three nested multiplex PCR rounds yielded TCR beta libraries. Amplification in the first two PCR rounds was performed using TRBV1-TRBV30 forward primers and a C-beta reverse primer for roughly 9 cycles each. Each CDR3 protein is one row after TCRdb ran MiXCR on the multiplex PCR reads. The repertoire includes a few hundred thousand distinct CDR3 sequences, around three fifths of them detected once, and about 17% sits in the top ten. Germline DNA was extracted too, while blood RNA derived from unsorted whole blood. Chronic HBV infection was present in the patients, who were treatment-naive. The CDR3 runs 15 residues. The germline CDR1 and CDR2 sequences are MNHNS and SASEGT.

The data are from a study of tumor-infiltrating lymphocytes in primary liver carcinoma. Study overall: The cohort included men and women aged 30 to 69 years. Tumor stage was T1-T3 N0M0, and tumor size was roughly 4 to 10 cm across.

Sequenced sample: peripheral blood. This clonotype originated in a woman in her thirties with primary liver carcinoma and hepatitis B virus infection. The chain combines TRBV6-1 with TRBJ1-5; possible D gene TRBD2, 6 bases. Near its end, the DNA agrees better with TRBJ2-3, so the J call may be wrong. The CDR3 DNA reads as TGTGCCAGCACTCTGACAGACACTAGCAATCAGCCCCAGTATTTT. As protein: CASTLTDTSNQPQYF.